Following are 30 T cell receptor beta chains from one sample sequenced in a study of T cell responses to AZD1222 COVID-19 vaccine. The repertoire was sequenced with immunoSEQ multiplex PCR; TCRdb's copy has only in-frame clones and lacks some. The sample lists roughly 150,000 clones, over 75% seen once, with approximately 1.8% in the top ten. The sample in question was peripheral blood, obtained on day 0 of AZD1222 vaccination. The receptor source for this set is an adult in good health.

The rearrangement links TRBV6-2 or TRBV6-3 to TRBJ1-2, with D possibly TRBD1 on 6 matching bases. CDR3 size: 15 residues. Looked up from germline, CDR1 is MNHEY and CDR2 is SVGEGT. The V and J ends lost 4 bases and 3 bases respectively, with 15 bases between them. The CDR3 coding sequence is TGTGCCAGCAGTTCCGCGTCGCAGGGGTACTATGGCTACACCTTC. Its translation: CASSSASQGYYGYTF.

The CDR3 loop reads CASSQVGGGLANTGELFF. CDR3 sequence (DNA): TGTGCCAGCAGCCAAGTAGGTGGGGGACTAGCGAACACCGGGGAGCTGTTTTTT. This chain joins TRBV4-2 and TRBJ2-2, with 8 positions matching TRBD2. The CDR3 runs to 18 residues. After removal of 1 base from V and 0 bases from J, the junction contained 7 bases not matched to a gene. Per germline, CDR1 LGHNA and CDR2 YNFKEQ.

CDR3 sequence (DNA): TGTGCCAGTACGGGGGGCGAGGCTCAGCCCCAGCATTTT. Translated: CASTGGEAQPQHF. The chain carries TRBV19 and TRBJ1-5, with D maybe TRBD1 (6 bases). Trimming removed 7 bases at V and 6 bases at J, with 13 bases between. Germline CDR1 LNHDA, CDR2 SQIVND (reference sequence). This CDR3 comprises 13 residues. The variable domain in full, with the rest retrieved from reference TRBV19 and TRBJ1-5, is DGGITQSPKYLFRKEGQNVTLSCEQNLNHDAMYWYRQDPGQGLRLIYYSQIVNDFQKGDIAEGYSVSREKKESFPLTVTSAQKNPTAFYLCASTGGEAQPQHFGDGTRLSIL.

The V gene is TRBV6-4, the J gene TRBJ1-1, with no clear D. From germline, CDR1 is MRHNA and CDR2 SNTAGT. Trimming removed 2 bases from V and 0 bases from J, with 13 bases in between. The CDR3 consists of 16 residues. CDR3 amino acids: CASSDTLRHVNTEAFF. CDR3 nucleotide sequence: TGTGCCAGCAGTGACACTCTACGCCACGTGAACACTGAAGCTTTCTTT.

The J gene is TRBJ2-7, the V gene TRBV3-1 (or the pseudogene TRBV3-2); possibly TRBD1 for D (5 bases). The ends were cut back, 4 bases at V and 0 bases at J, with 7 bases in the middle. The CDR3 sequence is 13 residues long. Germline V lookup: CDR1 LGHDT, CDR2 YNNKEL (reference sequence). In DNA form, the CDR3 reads TGTGCCAGCAGCCGACAGAGCTCCTACGAGCAGTACTTC. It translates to CASSRQSSYEQYF.

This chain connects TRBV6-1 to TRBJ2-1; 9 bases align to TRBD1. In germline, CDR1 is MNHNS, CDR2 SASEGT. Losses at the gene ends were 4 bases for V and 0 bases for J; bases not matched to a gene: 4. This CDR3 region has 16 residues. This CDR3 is CASSGGQGSSYNEQFF. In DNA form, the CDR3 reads TGTGCCAGCAGTGGGGGACAGGGAAGCTCCTACAATGAGCAGTTCTTC.

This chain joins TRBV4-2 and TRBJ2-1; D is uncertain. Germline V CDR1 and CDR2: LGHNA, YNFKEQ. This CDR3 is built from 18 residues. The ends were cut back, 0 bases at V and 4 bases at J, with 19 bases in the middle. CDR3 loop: CASSQDSQSIPSYNEQFF. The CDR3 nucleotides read TGTGCCAGCAGCCAAGATAGCCAGAGTATACCTTCTTACAATGAGCAGTTCTTC.

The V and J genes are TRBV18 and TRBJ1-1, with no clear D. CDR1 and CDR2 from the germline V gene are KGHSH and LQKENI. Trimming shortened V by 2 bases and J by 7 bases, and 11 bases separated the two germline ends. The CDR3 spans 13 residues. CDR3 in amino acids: CASSPMQDHEAFF. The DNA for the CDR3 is TGTGCCAGCTCACCAATGCAGGATCATGAAGCTTTCTTT.

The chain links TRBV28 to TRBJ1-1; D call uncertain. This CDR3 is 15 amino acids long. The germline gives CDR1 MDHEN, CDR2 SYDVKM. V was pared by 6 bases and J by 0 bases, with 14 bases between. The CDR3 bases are TGTGCCAGCAGGTCCTTGCCGTTCCTGAACACTGAAGCTTTCTTT. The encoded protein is CASRSLPFLNTEAFF.

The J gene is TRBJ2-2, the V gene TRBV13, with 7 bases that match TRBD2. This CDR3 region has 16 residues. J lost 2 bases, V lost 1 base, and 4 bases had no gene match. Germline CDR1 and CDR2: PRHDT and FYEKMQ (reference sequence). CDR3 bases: TGTGCCAGCAGCTTAGTGCTAGCGGACAACACCGGGGAGCTGTTTTTT. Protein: CASSLVLADNTGELFF.

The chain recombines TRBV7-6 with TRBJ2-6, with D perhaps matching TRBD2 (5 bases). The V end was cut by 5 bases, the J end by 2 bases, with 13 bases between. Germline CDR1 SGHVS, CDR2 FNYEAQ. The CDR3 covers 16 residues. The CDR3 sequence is CASSPTGIAGANVLTF. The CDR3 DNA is TGTGCCAGCAGCCCTACCGGGATTGCTGGGGCCAACGTCCTGACTTTC.

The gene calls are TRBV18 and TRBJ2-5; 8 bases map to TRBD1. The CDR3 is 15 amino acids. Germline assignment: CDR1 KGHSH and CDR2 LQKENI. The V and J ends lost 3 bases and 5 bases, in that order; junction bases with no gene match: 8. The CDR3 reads CASSPLRTGTETQYF. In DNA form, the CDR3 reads TGTGCCAGCTCACCCCTAAGGACAGGGACGGAGACCCAGTACTTC.

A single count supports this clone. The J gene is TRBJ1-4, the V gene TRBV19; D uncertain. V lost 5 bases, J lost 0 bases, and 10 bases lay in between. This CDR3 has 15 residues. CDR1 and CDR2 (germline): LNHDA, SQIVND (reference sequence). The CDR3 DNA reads TGTGCCAGTAGTCGTAACTTTGCAACTAATGAAAAACTGTTTTTT. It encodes CASSRNFATNEKLFF.

The CDR3 sequence is CASSSQGAGANVLTF. The CDR3 region has the DNA TGTGCCAGCAGTTCACAGGGGGCTGGGGCCAACGTCCTGACTTTC. The genes are TRBV27 and TRBJ2-6; 8 bases align to TRBD1. The CDR3 length is 15 residues. Germline CDR1 reads MNHEY; CDR2 reads SMNVEV (reference sequence). Trimming took 4 bases from V and 2 from J; bases not matched to a gene: 1.

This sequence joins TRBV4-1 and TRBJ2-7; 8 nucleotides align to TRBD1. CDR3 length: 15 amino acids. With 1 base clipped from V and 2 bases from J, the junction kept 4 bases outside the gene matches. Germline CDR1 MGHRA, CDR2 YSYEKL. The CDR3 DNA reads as TGCGCCAGCAGCCAAGCCGGGACAGGTACCTACGAGCAGTACTTC. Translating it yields CASSQAGTGTYEQYF.

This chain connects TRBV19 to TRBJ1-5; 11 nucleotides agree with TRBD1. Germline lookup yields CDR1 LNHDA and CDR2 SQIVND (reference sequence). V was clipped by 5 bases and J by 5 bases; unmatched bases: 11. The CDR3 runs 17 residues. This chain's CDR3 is CASSPFADRGHDQPQHF. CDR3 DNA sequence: TGTGCCAGTAGTCCATTTGCGGACAGGGGGCATGATCAGCCCCAGCATTTT.

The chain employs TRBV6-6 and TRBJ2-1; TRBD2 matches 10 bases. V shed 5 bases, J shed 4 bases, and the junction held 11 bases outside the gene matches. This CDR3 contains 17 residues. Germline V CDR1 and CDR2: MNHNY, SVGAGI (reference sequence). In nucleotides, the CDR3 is TGTGCCAGCAGTCCCTGGACTAGCGGAGAGCCTTACAATGAGCAGTTCTTC. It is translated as CASSPWTSGEPYNEQFF.

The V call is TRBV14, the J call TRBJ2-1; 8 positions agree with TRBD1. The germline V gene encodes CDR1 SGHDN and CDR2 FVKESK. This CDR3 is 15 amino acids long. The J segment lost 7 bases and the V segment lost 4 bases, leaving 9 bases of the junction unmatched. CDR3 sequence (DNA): TGTGCCAGCAGCCCAATTGACAGGGGTGGGAATGAGCAGTTCTTC. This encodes CASSPIDRGGNEQFF.

DNA of the CDR3: TGTGCCAGCAGTTCCGGCAGAACCTACGAGCAGTACTTC. It codes for CASSSGRTYEQYF. The chain has TRBV27 and TRBJ2-7; unclear D gene. The V and J ends lost 4 bases and 2 bases respectively, with 9 bases between them. The CDR3 totals 13 residues. CDR1 and CDR2 (germline): MNHEY, SMNVEV (reference sequence).

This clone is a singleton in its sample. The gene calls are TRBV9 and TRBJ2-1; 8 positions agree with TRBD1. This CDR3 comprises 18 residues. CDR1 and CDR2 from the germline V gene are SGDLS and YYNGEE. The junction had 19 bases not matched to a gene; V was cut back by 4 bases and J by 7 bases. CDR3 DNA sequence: TGTGCCAGCAGCCCCCGAGGTCAGGGGGCGATTTTAAGGAATGAGCAGTTCTTC. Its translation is CASSPRGQGAILRNEQFF.

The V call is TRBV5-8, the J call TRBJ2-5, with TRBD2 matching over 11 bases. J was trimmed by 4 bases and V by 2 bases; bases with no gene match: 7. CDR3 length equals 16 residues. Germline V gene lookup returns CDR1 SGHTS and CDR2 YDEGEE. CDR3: CASSFRLAGGGETQYF. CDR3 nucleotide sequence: TGTGCCAGCAGCTTTCGTCTAGCGGGAGGTGGAGAGACCCAGTACTTC.

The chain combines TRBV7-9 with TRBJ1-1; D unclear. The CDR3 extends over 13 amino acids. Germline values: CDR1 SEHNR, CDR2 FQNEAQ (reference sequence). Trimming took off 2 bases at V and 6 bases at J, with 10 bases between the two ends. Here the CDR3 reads CASSLFSGSEAFF. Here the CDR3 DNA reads TGTGCCAGCAGCTTATTTTCAGGCTCTGAAGCTTTCTTT.

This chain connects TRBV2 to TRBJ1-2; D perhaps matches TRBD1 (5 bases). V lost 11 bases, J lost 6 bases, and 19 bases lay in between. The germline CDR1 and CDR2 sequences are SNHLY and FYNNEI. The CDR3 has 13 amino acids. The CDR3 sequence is CASSEGRLNGYTF. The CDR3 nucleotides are TGTGCCTCCTCGGAGGGGCGTTTGAATGGCTACACCTTC.

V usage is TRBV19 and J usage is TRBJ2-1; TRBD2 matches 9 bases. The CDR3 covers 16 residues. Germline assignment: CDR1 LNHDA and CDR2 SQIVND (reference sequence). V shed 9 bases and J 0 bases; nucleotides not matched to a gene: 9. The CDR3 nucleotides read TGTGCCAGCAAACGCCGACTAGCGGACTCCTACAATGAGCAGTTCTTC. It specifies CASKRRLADSYNEQFF.

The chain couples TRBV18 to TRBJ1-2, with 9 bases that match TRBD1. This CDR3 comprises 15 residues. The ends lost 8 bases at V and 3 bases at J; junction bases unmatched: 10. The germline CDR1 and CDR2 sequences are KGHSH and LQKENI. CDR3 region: CASATDRGVDYGYTF. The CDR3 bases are TGTGCCAGCGCAACTGACAGGGGGGTTGACTATGGCTACACCTTC.

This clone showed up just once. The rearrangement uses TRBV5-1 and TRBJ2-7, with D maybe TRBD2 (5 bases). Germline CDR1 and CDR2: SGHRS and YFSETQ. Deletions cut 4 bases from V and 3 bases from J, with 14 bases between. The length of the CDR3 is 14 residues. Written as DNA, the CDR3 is TGCGCCAGCAGCCCTGGAAGAGGGTTCTACGAGCAGTACTTC. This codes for CASSPGRGFYEQYF. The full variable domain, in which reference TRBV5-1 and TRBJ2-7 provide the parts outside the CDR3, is KAGVTQTPRYLIKTRGQQVTLSCSPISGHRSVSWYQQTPGQGLQFLFEYFSETQRNKGNFPGRFSGRQFSNSRSEMNVSTLELGDSALYLCASSPGRGFYEQYFGPGTRLTVT.

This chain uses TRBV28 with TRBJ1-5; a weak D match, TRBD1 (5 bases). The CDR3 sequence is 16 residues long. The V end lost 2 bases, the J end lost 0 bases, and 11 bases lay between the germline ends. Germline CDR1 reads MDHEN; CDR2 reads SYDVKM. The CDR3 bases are TGTGCCAGCAGTTTAGGGGCAAGATATAGCAATCAGCCCCAGCATTTT. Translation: CASSLGARYSNQPQHF.

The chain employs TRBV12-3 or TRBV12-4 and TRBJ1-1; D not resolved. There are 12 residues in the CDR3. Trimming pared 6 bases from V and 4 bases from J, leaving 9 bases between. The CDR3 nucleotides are TGTGCCAGCAGCCCGGGAGGCACTGAAGCTTTCTTT. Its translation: CASSPGGTEAFF.

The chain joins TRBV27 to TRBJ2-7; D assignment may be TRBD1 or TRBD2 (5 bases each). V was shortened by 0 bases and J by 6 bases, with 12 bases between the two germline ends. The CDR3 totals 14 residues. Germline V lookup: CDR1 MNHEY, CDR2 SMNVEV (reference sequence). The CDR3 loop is CASSLSGTLLEQYF. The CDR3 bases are TGTGCCAGCAGTTTATCGGGGACCCTCCTCGAGCAGTACTTC.

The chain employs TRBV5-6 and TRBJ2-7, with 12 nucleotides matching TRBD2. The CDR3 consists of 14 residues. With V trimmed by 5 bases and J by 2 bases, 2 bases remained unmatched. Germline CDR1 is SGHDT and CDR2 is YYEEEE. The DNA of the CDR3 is TGTGCCAGCAGGCTAGCGGGAGGGCCCTACGAGCAGTACTTC. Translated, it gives CASRLAGGPYEQYF.